These T cell receptor beta chains were read from a single sample in a study of identical twins. TCRdb used MiXCR to reprocess the 5' RACE reads, holding one entry per CDR3 protein. The sample comprises about 690,000 distinct CDR3 sequences, over 20% of which are singletons, and 4% to 4.5% rests with the top ten. These sequences were also reported in another study, on T cells expressing NK-cell markers.

Sequenced sample: PBMCs. Every receptor here comes from a woman aged 18-29 years in good health. CDR3s include the opening cysteine and the closing phenylalanine or tryptophan. A D gene is named only where the DNA matches it firmly. Some rows have no size entry. The others give once, few or many, or a class for an expanded clone.

.,TRBD2,TRBV20-1,TRBJ2-5,CSAAGLAQETQYF,TGCAGTGCGGCGGGACTAGCCCAAGAGACCCAGTACTTC
.,TRBD2,TRBV20-1,TRBJ2-1,CSAREVRLAGYNEQFF,TGCAGTGCTAGAGAAGTTCGGCTAGCGGGGTACAATGAGCAGTTCTTC
few,.,TRBV27,TRBJ2-1,CASSGHFSYNEQFF,TGTGCCAGCAGCGGACACTTCTCCTACAATGAGCAGTTCTTC
.,.,TRBV5-6,TRBJ2-1,CASSLVWAGWGDEQLF,TGTGCCAGCAGCTTGGTCTGGGCGGGCTGGGGTGATGAGCAGCTCTTC
.,TRBD2,TRBV18,TRBJ2-1,CASSQTAGAENEQFF,TGTGCCAGCTCTCAGACAGCGGGAGCGGAGAATGAGCAGTTCTTC
few,TRBD2,TRBV7-7,TRBJ2-5,CASSLEGGGIVETQYF,TGTGCTAGCAGCTTAGAAGGCGGGGGGATCGTAGAGACCCAGTACTTC
many,.,TRBV29-1,TRBJ2-1,CSADPSVGYEQFF,TGCAGCGCCGACCCATCAGTGGGATATGAGCAGTTCTTC
many,.,TRBV20-1,TRBJ2-3,CSAPLGGGSTDTQYF,TGCAGTGCTCCCCTAGGCGGAGGGAGCACAGATACGCAGTATTTT
few,.,TRBV11-2,TRBJ1-2,CASSLGAGKDTNYGYTF,TGTGCCAGCAGCCTAGGGGCAGGGAAGGATACCAACTATGGCTACACCTTC
many,.,TRBV5-5,TRBJ1-1,CASSLDPINTEAFF,TGTGCCAGCAGCTTAGATCCAATAAACACTGAAGCTTTCTTT
.,.,TRBV12-3/TRBV12-4,TRBJ2-2,CASLSSGELFF,TGTGCCAGCTTAAGTTCCGGGGAGCTGTTTTTT
.,TRBD1,TRBV12-3/TRBV12-4,TRBJ1-2,CASSLSDRGGDYTF,TGTGCCAGCAGTCTATCGGACAGGGGCGGGGACTACACCTTC
few,.,TRBV6-5,TRBJ2-7,CATRTNAYEQYF,TGTGCCACGAGAACTAATGCCTACGAGCAGTACTTC
many,.,TRBV7-9,TRBJ2-1,CASSLLAPGEQFF,TGTGCCAGCAGCTTACTAGCCCCGGGCGAGCAGTTCTTC
few,.,TRBV20-1,TRBJ2-7,CSAVAVQVGDSYEQYF,TGCAGTGCTGTCGCGGTACAGGTCGGGGACTCCTACGAGCAGTACTTC
few,TRBD2,TRBV10-3,TRBJ2-7,CAISERVIAGSYEQYF,TGTGCCATCAGTGAACGGGTGATAGCGGGTAGCTACGAGCAGTACTTC
.,.,TRBV29-1,TRBJ1-1,CSVEFKNEAFF,TGCAGCGTTGAGTTTAAAAATGAAGCTTTCTTT
few,.,TRBV5-1,TRBJ2-5,CASSTRPQETQYF,TGCGCCAGTTCGACGAGGCCCCAAGAGACCCAGTACTTC
.,.,TRBV7-9,TRBJ2-1,CASSLSISHSYNEQFF,TGTGCCAGCAGCTTATCTATTTCCCACTCCTACAATGAGCAGTTCTTC
many,.,TRBV7-2,TRBJ2-3,CASSLALAASTDTQYF,TGTGCCAGCAGCTTAGCGCTCGCGGCTAGCACAGATACGCAGTATTTT
.,.,TRBV11-2,TRBJ1-2,CASSLEWAGIGYTF,TGTGCCAGCAGCTTAGAGTGGGCAGGGATAGGCTACACCTTC
few,.,TRBV9,TRBJ2-7,CASSSDEEQYF,TGTGCCAGCAGCTCCGACGAGGAGCAGTACTTC
.,.,TRBV9,TRBJ2-7,CASSPFPGSHEQYF,TGTGCCAGCAGCCCATTCCCAGGGTCCCACGAGCAGTACTTC
few,TRBD2,TRBV29-1,TRBJ2-5,CSVDQRGISQETQYF,TGCAGCGTTGACCAGCGGGGGATCTCCCAAGAGACCCAGTACTTC
few,.,TRBV5-1,TRBJ1-2,CASRTDLDYGYTF,TGCGCCAGCAGAACGGATCTAGACTATGGCTACACCTTC
.,.,TRBV10-3,TRBJ1-2,CAISPGRRDYTF,TGTGCCATCAGCCCGGGCCGTCGGGACTACACCTTC